The rows below give T cell receptor beta chains drawn from one sample of a study of breast tumors, draining lymph nodes, adjacent tissues. TCRdb reanalysed the multiplex PCR reads using MiXCR and keeps one entry per CDR3 protein. There are 50,000 to 65,000 distinct CDR3 sequences in the sample; around 40% occur only once, and 8% to 11% lies in the top ten. The material sequenced was breast tumor tissue. These receptors all come from a female donor with breast cancer. Some clones in this sample may be carry-over from other donors' samples. Both conserved end residues are part of each CDR3. D genes are given only for firm matches. Not every row has a clone size; where given, it reads once, few, many or a size class.

J gene,D gene,V gene,clone size,CDR3 protein,CDR3 DNA
TRBJ2-5,.,TRBV20-1,many,CSAQFGLPGALNQETQYF,TGCAGTGCACAGTTTGGTCTCCCAGGGGCACTAAATCAAGAGACCCAGTACTTC
TRBJ2-3,.,TRBV2,many,CASSVRVAGDTQYF,TGTGCCAGCAGTGTAAGGGTAGCAGGAGATACGCAGTATTTT
TRBJ2-2,.,TRBV9,many,CASSVEGTPATGELFF,TGTGCCAGCAGCGTAGAAGGGACCCCGGCTACCGGGGAGCTGTTTTTT
TRBJ2-2,TRBD2,TRBV9,few,CASSGGTSGELFF,TGTGCCAGCAGCGGTGGGACTAGCGGGGAGCTGTTTTTT
TRBJ2-2,.,TRBV7-2,.,CASSLSWGQELFF,TGTGCCAGCAGCTTGAGTTGGGGCCAGGAGCTGTTTTTT
TRBJ2-1,.,TRBV27,many,CASSSQGYNEQFF,TGTGCCAGCAGTTCCCAGGGATACAATGAGCAGTTCTTC
TRBJ2-2,.,TRBV7-6,.,CASSLEGGGELFF,TGTGCCAGCAGCTTAGAGGGGGGCGGGGAGCTGTTTTTT
TRBJ2-6,.,TRBV25-1,many,CASSPFMFKGLSSGANVLTF,TGTGCCAGCAGCCCCTTTATGTTTAAGGGATTGTCATCTGGGGCCAACGTCCTGACTTTC
TRBJ2-7,TRBD2,TRBV20-1,.,CSAGILAGAYEQYF,TGCAGTGCTGGAATACTAGCGGGAGCCTACGAGCAGTACTTC
TRBJ2-7,.,TRBV11-2,.,CASSTMPVPGAYEQYF,TGTGCCAGCAGCACGATGCCAGTGCCCGGCGCCTACGAGCAGTACTTC
TRBJ1-4,.,TRBV28,.,CASRNLLGIEKLFF,TGTGCCAGCAGAAATCTACTTGGGATAGAAAAACTGTTTTTT
TRBJ2-7,.,TRBV29-1,many,CSVLPGAYEQYF,TGCAGCGTCCTCCCGGGGGCCTACGAGCAGTACTTC
TRBJ2-5,.,TRBV6-1,many,CASRGDSKTETQYF,TGTGCCAGCAGGGGGGACTCCAAAACGGAGACCCAGTACTTC
TRBJ2-7,TRBD2,TRBV7-3,.,CASSSWGGYEQYF,TGTGCCAGCAGCTCCTGGGGGGGCTACGAGCAGTACTTC
TRBJ2-1,TRBD2,TRBV15,.,CATSRELAGDEQFF,TGTGCCACCAGCAGAGAACTAGCGGGAGATGAGCAGTTCTTC
TRBJ2-7,.,TRBV20-1,many,CSARDRVEPYEQYF,TGCAGTGCTAGAGATCGGGTCGAGCCATACGAGCAGTACTTC
TRBJ2-5,TRBD2,TRBV9,.,CVSSVGISGSVKTQYF,TGTGTCAGCAGCGTAGGCATTAGCGGGAGTGTAAAGACCCAGTACTTC
TRBJ1-6,.,TRBV12-3/TRBV12-4,once,CASSYSRDSPLHF,TGTGCCAGCAGCTACAGTCGGGATTCACCCCTCCACTTT
TRBJ1-2,TRBD1,TRBV5-1,.,CASSWQGATTGNYGYTF,TGCGCCAGCAGCTGGCAGGGGGCCACGACAGGGAACTATGGCTACACCTTC
TRBJ1-4,.,TRBV10-3,.,CAISESIQEKLFF,TGTGCCATCAGTGAGTCGATCCAGGAAAAACTGTTTTTT
TRBJ2-5,.,TRBV9,many,CASSNSGGETQYF,TGTGCCAGCAGCAATAGCGGAGGGGAGACCCAGTACTTC
TRBJ2-1,.,TRBV10-1,many,CASSESNRYNNEQFF,TGCGCCAGCAGTGAGTCGAATCGGTACAACAATGAGCAGTTCTTC
TRBJ2-7,TRBD1,TRBV29-1,.,CSGRQGAGSYEQYF,TGCAGCGGTCGACAGGGGGCAGGCAGCTACGAGCAGTACTTC
TRBJ2-7,TRBD1,TRBV19,medium-sized,CASSVLTGTYEQYF,TGTGCCAGTAGTGTACTGACAGGGACCTACGAGCAGTACTTC
TRBJ2-7,.,TRBV7-7,.,CASSLDAGFWDEQYF,TGTGCCAGCAGCTTGGATGCGGGGTTCTGGGACGAGCAGTACTTC
TRBJ1-5,.,TRBV7-8,many,CASSFQWNSNQPQHF,TGTGCCAGCAGCTTTCAGTGGAATAGCAATCAGCCCCAGCATTTT
TRBJ1-5,.,TRBV24-1,many,CATSGQTVNQPQHF,TGTGCCACCAGTGGACAGACCGTTAATCAGCCCCAGCATTTT
TRBJ2-4,TRBD2,TRBV18,.,CASTGPGLAGGMGNIQYF,TGTGCCAGCACCGGACCAGGACTAGCGGGAGGAATGGGGAACATTCAGTACTTC
TRBJ2-2,.,TRBV4-3,many,CASSQDGANTGELFF,TGCGCCAGCAGCCAAGACGGGGCCAACACCGGGGAGCTGTTTTTT
TRBJ1-1,.,TRBV7-2,few,CASSLEGRGTEAFF,TGTGCCAGCAGCTTGGAGGGAAGAGGCACTGAAGCTTTCTTT
TRBJ1-1,TRBD1,TRBV10-3,.,CAISARLTGDTEAFF,TGTGCCATCAGTGCCAGATTAACAGGGGACACTGAAGCTTTCTTT
TRBJ2-1,.,TRBV20-1,.,CSARRYLVSNEQFF,TGCAGTGCTAGAAGGTACCTAGTTAGCAATGAGCAGTTCTTC
TRBJ2-1,.,TRBV2,.,CAGGLGVDNEQFF,TGTGCCGGGGGGTTAGGGGTAGACAATGAGCAGTTCTTC
TRBJ1-6,TRBD1,TRBV6-2/TRBV6-3,many,CASSRLGQENSPLHF,TGTGCCAGCAGCCGCCTTGGACAGGAGAATTCACCCCTCCACTTT
TRBJ2-3,.,TRBV9,many,CASSVDGNEDTQYF,TGTGCCAGCAGCGTAGACGGGAACGAAGATACGCAGTATTTT
TRBJ1-2,.,TRBV29-1,few,CSVRSIYGYTF,TGCAGCGTTCGGTCCATCTATGGCTACACCTTC
TRBJ2-2,.,TRBV6-6,.,CASRGAGELFF,TGTGCCAGCAGGGGGGCCGGGGAGCTGTTTTTT
TRBJ2-1,TRBD2,TRBV11-2,.,CASSFSSGRGDEQFF,TGTGCCAGCAGCTTCTCTAGCGGGAGAGGCGATGAGCAGTTCTTC
TRBJ2-5,.,TRBV7-8,.,CASGRGRDTEAFFGQDTQYF,.
TRBJ2-3,.,TRBV5-4,many,CASSLATSDDTQCF,TGTGCCAGCAGCTTAGCCACAAGTGACGATACGCAGTGTTTT
TRBJ1-4,TRBD1,TRBV20-1,.,CSARTQQGAGEKLSF,TGCAGTGCTAGAACTCAACAGGGGGCAGGAGAAAAACTGTCTTTT
TRBJ2-1,.,TRBV20-1,many,CRGTDSSYNEQFF,TGCAGAGGGACGGACAGCTCCTACAATGAGCAGTTCTTC
TRBJ2-7,TRBD1,TRBV5-1,many,CASSLGGQGRIEQYF,TGCGCCAGCAGCTTGGGGGGACAGGGGCGGATCGAGCAGTACTTC
TRBJ1-5,TRBD1,TRBV20-1,many,CSAQNPDRGGNQPQHF,TGCAGTGCTCAAAACCCGGACAGGGGTGGCAATCAGCCCCAGCATTTT
TRBJ2-7,TRBD2,TRBV7-2,many,CASSLAWGGREQYF,TGTGCCAGCAGCTTAGCGTGGGGGGGTAGGGAGCAGTACTTC
TRBJ2-1,.,TRBV30,medium-sized,CAWSDRGNEQFF,TGTGCCTGGAGTGATCGGGGCAATGAGCAGTTCTTC
TRBJ2-3,.,TRBV5-5,.,CASSLGGGGSDTQYF,TGTGCCAGCAGCTTGGGCGGCGGGGGCTCAGATACGCAGTATTTT
TRBJ1-5,.,TRBV20-1,many,CSARGDSNQPQHF,TGCAGTGCTAGAGGGGATAGCAATCAGCCCCAGCATTTT
TRBJ1-3,.,TRBV6-1,many,CASRPRRGFSGNTIYF,TGTGCCAGCAGACCCCGGAGGGGATTCTCTGGAAACACCATATATTTT
TRBJ2-5,TRBD2,TRBV2,.,CASRRSPSGSGTGGSETQYF,TGTGCCAGCAGACGCTCCCCCAGCGGGAGCGGGACCGGGGGCAGTGAGACCCAGTACTTC
TRBJ2-7,.,TRBV18,few,CASSWTEAYEQYF,TGTGCCAGCTCGTGGACGGAGGCCTACGAGCAGTACTTC
TRBJ2-5,.,TRBV20-1,.,CSARPAGTQYF,TGCAGTGCTAGACCGGCGGGGACCCAGTACTTC
TRBJ2-1,TRBD1,TRBV5-1,.,CASSLGTGGAVNEQLF,TGCGCCAGCAGCTTGGGGACAGGGGGCGCCGTAAATGAGCAGCTCTTC
TRBJ2-1,TRBD2,TRBV4-2,.,CASSQDVGTSGRGINEQFF,TGTGCCAGCAGCCAAGATGTCGGGACTAGCGGGAGAGGTATCAATGAGCAGTTCTTC